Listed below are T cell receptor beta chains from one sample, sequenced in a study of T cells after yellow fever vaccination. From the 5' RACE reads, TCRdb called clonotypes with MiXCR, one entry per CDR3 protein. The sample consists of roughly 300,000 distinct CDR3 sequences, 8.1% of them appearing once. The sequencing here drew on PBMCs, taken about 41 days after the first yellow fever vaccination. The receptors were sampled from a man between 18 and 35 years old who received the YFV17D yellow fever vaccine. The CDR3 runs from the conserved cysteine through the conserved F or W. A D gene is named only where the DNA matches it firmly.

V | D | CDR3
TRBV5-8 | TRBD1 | CASSMTGNYGYTF
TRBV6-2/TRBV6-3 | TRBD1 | CASSYWQGARDTQYF
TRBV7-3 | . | CASSLDPRRRGETQYF
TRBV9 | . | CASSVSGSFTDTQYF
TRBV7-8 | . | CASSFWRVAEAFF
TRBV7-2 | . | CASGPSGDTQYF
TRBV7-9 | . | CASSLGWTEGDTQYF
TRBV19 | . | CASKPRASYTQYF
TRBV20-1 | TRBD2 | CSASTFGGGVDEQFF
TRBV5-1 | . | CASSLEGRGYTF
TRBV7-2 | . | CASSTTAHRGDTQYF
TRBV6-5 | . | CASSSEGTPVEKLFF
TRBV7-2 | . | CASSLAGRGETQYF
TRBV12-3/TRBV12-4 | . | CASRPPGTLYEQYF
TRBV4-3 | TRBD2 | CASSLRGGGLNEQFF
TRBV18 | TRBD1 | CASSVSGTAYEQYF
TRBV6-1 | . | CASRISRGSPLHF
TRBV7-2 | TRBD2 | CASSQRLAGIGQTQYF